This T cell receptor (beta chain) was recorded in a study of cytomegalovirus exposure and HLA in healthy donors. The PCR made use of 60 Vbeta and 13 Jbeta primers. TCRdb's copy holds only in-frame clones and misses some; the assay was immunoSEQ multiplex PCR. The data hold more than 80,000 clones, with more than 70% observed a single time. The CDR3 has 13 amino acids. Per germline, CDR1 SGHRS and CDR2 YFSETQ. V lost 2 bases and J 13 bases, leaving 16 bases between the germline ends. Sequencing was done on a sample of PBMCs. The TCR sequence derives from a man in his 60s in good health and CMV-seronegative. The V call is TRBV5-1, the J call TRBJ2-1; tentative D call: TRBD1 (6 bases). The CDR3 is CASSLGGDRPQFF. The CDR3 nucleotides read TGCGCCAGCAGCTTAGGGGGAGACCGCCCCCAGTTCTTC.